This passage covers 16 T cell receptor beta chains from one sample sequenced in a study of blood T cell repertoires in COVID-19. The table came from immunoSEQ multiplex PCR; TCRdb's copy has only in-frame clones and leaves some out. The profile shows about 440,000 clones, about 91% of them singletons. The sequenced sample was peripheral blood. These receptors originate from a woman aged 50 to 60 with COVID-19, enrolled during active disease.

This chain uses TRBV28 with TRBJ1-3, with 8 positions matching TRBD1. The junction had 5 bases not matched to a gene; V was cut back by 5 bases and J by 2 bases. CDR1 and CDR2 from the germline V gene are MDHEN and SYDVKM. The CDR3 is 15 amino acids. CDR3 region: CASSGADRAGNTIYF. The CDR3 DNA is TGTGCCAGCAGTGGCGCGGACAGGGCTGGAAACACCATATATTTT.

This chain joins TRBV5-6 and TRBJ1-1; D remains ambiguous. V dropped 1 base and J dropped 6 bases, with 4 bases sitting between them. The CDR3 is 11 amino acids. Germline values: CDR1 SGHDT, CDR2 YYEEEE. CDR3 DNA sequence: TGTGCCAGCAGCTTGTTAGCTGAAGCTTTCTTT. It is translated as CASSLLAEAFF.

The chain employs TRBV7-9 and TRBJ1-2; a possible D gene is TRBD1 (5 bases). Deletions cut 4 bases from V and 8 bases from J, with 11 bases between. This CDR3 region has 12 residues. In germline, CDR1 is SEHNR, CDR2 FQNEAQ (reference sequence). DNA for the CDR3: TGTGCCAGCAGCTGGGGCCTACGGGGCTACACCTTC. This codes for CASSWGLRGYTF.

The V gene is TRBV7-2, the J gene TRBJ1-4; 8 bases fit TRBD1. The germline CDR1 and CDR2 sequences are SGHTA and FQGNSA. V shed 4 bases, J shed 6 bases, and the junction held 7 bases outside the gene matches. The CDR3 contains 15 residues. CDR3: CASSSVGQGDEKLFF. The DNA of the CDR3 is TGTGCCAGCAGCTCGGTCGGACAGGGAGATGAAAAACTGTTTTTT. The full variable domain, its missing parts supplied by reference TRBV7-2 and TRBJ1-4, is GAGVSQSPSNKVTEKGKDVELRCDPISGHTALYWYRQSLGQGLEFLIYFQGNSAPDKSGLPSDRFSAERTGGSVSTLTIQRTQQEDSAVYLCASSSVGQGDEKLFFGSGTQLSVL.

The chain carries TRBV5-4 and TRBJ2-3; weak D call: TRBD1 (5 bases). Germline CDR1 is SGHNT and CDR2 is YYREEE (reference sequence). V was pared by 0 bases and J by 6 bases, with 17 bases between. This CDR3 spans 16 amino acids. The CDR3 loop reads CASSLGGHLSPDTQYF. CDR3 nucleotides: TGTGCCAGCAGCTTGGGGGGCCATCTTTCGCCCGATACGCAGTATTTT.

The chain is built from TRBV11-2 and TRBJ2-7; weak D call: TRBD1 (6 bases). CDR1 and CDR2 (germline): SGHAT, FQNNGV. The length of the CDR3 is 14 residues. V lost 5 bases, J lost 3 bases, and 14 bases lay in between. CDR3 residues: CASSLNRVVYEQYF. In nucleotides, the CDR3 is TGTGCCAGCAGCCTAAACAGGGTTGTCTACGAGCAGTACTTC.

The CDR3 sequence is CASSQGGYTF. CDR3 in DNA: TGTGCCAGCAGCCAGGGTGGCTACACCTTC. The chain carries TRBV28 and TRBJ1-2, with D tentatively TRBD1 (5 bases). Per the germline V gene, CDR1 is MDHEN and CDR2 is SYDVKM. V was clipped by 6 bases and J by 7 bases, with 6 bases between them. This CDR3 has 10 amino acids.

The chain links TRBV6-1 to TRBJ2-3; D is perhaps TRBD1 (6 bases). CDR3 length: 16 residues. V lost 2 bases and J 5 bases, leaving 17 bases between the germline ends. The V gene's germline CDR1 is MNHNS and CDR2 SASEGT. In nucleotides, the CDR3 is TGTGCCAGCAGTGAATACACGGCAGGGGCCTTAGATACGCAGTATTTT. Translated, it gives CASSEYTAGALDTQYF.

This clone was recorded once. The genes are TRBV7-9 and TRBJ1-2, with 7 nucleotides matching TRBD1. The CDR3 has 14 amino acids. Losses at the gene ends were 1 base for V and 3 bases for J; bases not matched to a gene: 2. Germline-derived CDR1 and CDR2 are SEHNR and FQNEAQ (reference sequence). CDR3: CASSLGQGDYGYTF. The CDR3 DNA is TGTGCCAGCAGCTTAGGGCAGGGGGACTATGGCTACACCTTC.

The chain uses TRBV7-2 and TRBJ2-6, with 8 positions matching TRBD2. The CDR3 contains 17 residues. Trimming cost V 5 bases and J 0 bases; bases outside gene matches: 6. Germline CDR1 reads SGHTA; CDR2 reads FQGNSA. The CDR3 protein is CASSPGGDRSGANVLTF. CDR3 DNA sequence: TGTGCCAGCAGCCCGGGGGGGGATCGCTCTGGGGCCAACGTCCTGACTTTC. The full variable domain, rest sourced from reference TRBV7-2 and TRBJ2-6, is GAGVSQSPSNKVTEKGKDVELRCDPISGHTALYWYRQSLGQGLEFLIYFQGNSAPDKSGLPSDRFSAERTGGSVSTLTIQRTQQEDSAVYLCASSPGGDRSGANVLTFGAGSRLTVL.

This clone was counted a few times. V and J are TRBV7-9 and TRBJ2-7; a weak D match, TRBD2 (5 bases). In germline, CDR1 is SEHNR, CDR2 FQNEAQ (reference sequence). Trimming left V 6 bases short and J 5 bases short, with 20 bases between. CDR3 length: 15 residues. The CDR3 sequence is CASSSDYREGNEQYF. The DNA of the CDR3 is TGTGCCAGCAGTTCAGATTACCGGGAAGGGAACGAGCAGTACTTC.

The rearrangement joins TRBV5-1 to TRBJ1-4; TRBD1 aligns across 7 bases. This CDR3 has 15 amino acids. The V gene's germline CDR1 is SGHRS and CDR2 YFSETQ. V lost 0 bases, J lost 5 bases, and 4 bases stayed unmatched. In DNA form, the CDR3 reads TGCGCCAGCAGCTTGGGGGACAGCTGGAATGAAAAACTGTTTTTT. Its translation is CASSLGDSWNEKLFF.

The chain employs TRBV30 and TRBJ2-7; 9 bases are a match to TRBD1. Trimming took 1 base from V and 11 from J; bases not matched to a gene: 3. This CDR3 contains 11 residues. CDR1 is GTSNPN and CDR2 is SVGIG in the germline V gene (reference sequence). CDR3 sequence: CAWSEGQGKYF. The CDR3 DNA reads TGTGCCTGGAGTGAGGGACAGGGAAAGTACTTC.

The CDR3 reads CASSFKVGRGLTDTQYF. In nucleotides, the CDR3 is TGTGCCAGCAGCTTTAAAGTGGGGCGGGGGCTCACAGATACGCAGTATTTT. This chain joins TRBV5-4 and TRBJ2-3; D might be TRBD2 (7 bases). V lost 2 bases, J lost 2 bases, and 18 bases lay in between. Germline V gene lookup returns CDR1 SGHNT and CDR2 YYREEE (reference sequence). The CDR3 extends over 17 amino acids. The full variable domain, its missing parts supplied by reference TRBV5-4 and TRBJ2-3, is ETGVTQSPTHLIKTRGQQVTLRCSSQSGHNTVSWYQQALGQGPQFIFQYYREEENGRGNFPPRFSGLQFPNYSSELNVNALELDDSALYLCASSFKVGRGLTDTQYFGPGTRLTVL.

This chain connects TRBV13 to TRBJ2-1; TRBD2 matches at 11 bases. The CDR3 has 15 amino acids. V was pared by 5 bases and J by 4 bases, with 4 bases of the junction left unmatched. CDR1 and CDR2 (germline): PRHDT, FYEKMQ (reference sequence). The CDR3 spells CASSRTSGGYNEQFF. The DNA of the CDR3 is TGTGCCAGCAGCCGAACTAGCGGGGGTTACAATGAGCAGTTCTTC.

The chain has TRBV19 and TRBJ2-1; 8 nucleotides align to TRBD2. Germline trimming cut 5 bases from V and 10 bases from J; bases unmatched to any gene: 10. The CDR3 runs to 14 residues. Germline V CDR1 and CDR2: LNHDA, SQIVND (reference sequence). CDR3: CASSYRGGLGEQFF. In nucleotides, the CDR3 is TGTGCCAGTAGTTACCGCGGGGGGCTAGGGGAGCAGTTCTTC.